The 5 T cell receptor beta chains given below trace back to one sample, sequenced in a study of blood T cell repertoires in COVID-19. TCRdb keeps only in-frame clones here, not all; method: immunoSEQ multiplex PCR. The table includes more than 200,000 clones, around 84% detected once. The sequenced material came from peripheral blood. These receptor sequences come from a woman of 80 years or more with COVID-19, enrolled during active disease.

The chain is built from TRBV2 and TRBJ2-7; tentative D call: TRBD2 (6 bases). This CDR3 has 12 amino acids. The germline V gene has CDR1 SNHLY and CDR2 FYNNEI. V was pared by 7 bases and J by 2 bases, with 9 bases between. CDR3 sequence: CASTPGAYEQYV. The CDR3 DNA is TGTGCCAGCACCCCGGGAGCCTACGAGCAGTACGTC.

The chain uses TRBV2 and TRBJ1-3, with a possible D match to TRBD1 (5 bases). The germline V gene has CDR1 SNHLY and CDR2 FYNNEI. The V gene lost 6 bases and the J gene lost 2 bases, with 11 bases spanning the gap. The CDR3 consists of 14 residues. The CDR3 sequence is CASSVAGAGNTIYF. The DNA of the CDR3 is TGTGCCAGCAGCGTCGCGGGGGCTGGAAACACCATATATTTT.

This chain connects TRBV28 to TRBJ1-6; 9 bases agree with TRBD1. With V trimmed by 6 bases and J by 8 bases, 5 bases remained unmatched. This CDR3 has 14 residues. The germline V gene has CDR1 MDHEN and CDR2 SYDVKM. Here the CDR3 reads CASRRTGGYSPLHF. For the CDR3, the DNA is TGTGCCAGCAGAAGAACAGGGGGCTATTCACCCCTCCACTTT.

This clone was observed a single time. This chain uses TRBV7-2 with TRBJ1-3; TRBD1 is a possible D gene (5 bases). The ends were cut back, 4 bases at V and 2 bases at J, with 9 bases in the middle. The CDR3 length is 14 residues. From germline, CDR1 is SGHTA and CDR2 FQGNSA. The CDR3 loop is CASSSGTAGNTIYF. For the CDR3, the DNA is TGTGCCAGCAGCTCCGGGACTGCTGGAAACACCATATATTTT. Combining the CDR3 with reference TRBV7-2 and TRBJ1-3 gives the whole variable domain GAGVSQSPSNKVTEKGKDVELRCDPISGHTALYWYRQSLGQGLEFLIYFQGNSAPDKSGLPSDRFSAERTGGSVSTLTIQRTQQEDSAVYLCASSSGTAGNTIYFGEGSWLTVV.

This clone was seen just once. CDR3 bases: TGTGCCATCAGATCGGCGGCCAATGAAAAACTGTTTTTT. Translating gives CAIRSAANEKLFF. The chain carries TRBV10-3 and TRBJ1-4, with D unclear. Germline CDR1 is ENHRY and CDR2 is SYGVKD. CDR3 length: 13 residues. V lost 6 bases to trimming and J lost 5 bases, with 10 bases between them.